This T cell receptor beta chain derives from a study of Ad26.COV2.S vaccination and SARS-CoV-2 variants. Study at large: Once, or twice with 56 days between doses, Ad26.COV2.S was given intramuscularly. Study-wide results and limits: Breadth measured for non-spike TCRs was similar across vaccine and placebo recipients.

CDR1 and CDR2 from the germline V gene are SGHTA and FQGNSA. The CDR3 is made up of 14 amino acids. The V gene end was trimmed by 3 bases and the J gene end by 2 bases; junction bases not matched to a gene: 3. Profiled with immunoSEQ multiplex PCR; TCRdb holds only in-frame clones, not every one. The data contain a few hundred thousand clones, approximately 88% of them singletons. As regards this clone: As yet, its antigen is unknown.

Treatment specified: roughly 18 received Ad26.COV2.S at low or high dose, single or two shots; about 5 received placebo; per-sample allocation not given. Sampling happened 63 days after the first vaccine or placebo injection. The clonotype comes from a person aged 18 to 65 who received the Ad26.COV2.S COVID-19 vaccine or a placebo. Sequenced material: peripheral blood, taken in a trial of Ad26.COV2.S vaccine versus placebo. The V call is TRBV7-2, the J call TRBJ2-5; 7 positions match TRBD1. The CDR3 sequence is CASSFGTAQETQYF. The CDR3 bases are TGTGCCAGCAGCTTCGGGACAGCGCAAGAGACCCAGTACTTC.